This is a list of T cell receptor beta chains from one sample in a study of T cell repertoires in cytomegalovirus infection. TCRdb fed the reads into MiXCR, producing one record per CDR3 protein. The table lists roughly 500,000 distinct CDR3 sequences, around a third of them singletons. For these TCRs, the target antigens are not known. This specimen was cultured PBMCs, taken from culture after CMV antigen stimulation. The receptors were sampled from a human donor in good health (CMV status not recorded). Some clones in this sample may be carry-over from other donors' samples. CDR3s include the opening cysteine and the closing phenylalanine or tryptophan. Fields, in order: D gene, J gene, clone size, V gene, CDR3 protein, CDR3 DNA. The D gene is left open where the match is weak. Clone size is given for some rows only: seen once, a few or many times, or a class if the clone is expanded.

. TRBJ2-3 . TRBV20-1 CSAEDHHGADTQYF TGCAGTGCTGAGGACCACCATGGGGCCGATACGCAGTATTTT
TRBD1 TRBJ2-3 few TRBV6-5 CASSLGTASTDTQYF TGTGCCAGCAGTCTCGGGACAGCTAGCACAGATACGCAGTATTTT
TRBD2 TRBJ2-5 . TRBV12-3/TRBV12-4 CASSLWAGEQETQYF TGTGCCAGCAGTTTATGGGCGGGAGAACAAGAGACCCAGTACTTC
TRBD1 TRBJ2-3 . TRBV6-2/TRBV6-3 CASLGQGASDTQYF TGTGCCAGCTTGGGACAGGGGGCTTCAGATACGCAGTATTTT
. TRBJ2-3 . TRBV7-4 CASSLVGGNADTQYF TGTGCCAGCAGCTTAGTCGGGGGCAATGCGGATACGCAGTATTTT
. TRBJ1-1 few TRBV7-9 CASSYISGSNTEAFF TGTGCCAGCAGCTACATCTCGGGTTCGAACACTGAAGCTTTCTTT
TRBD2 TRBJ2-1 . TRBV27 CASSLSRTSGSFYNEQFF TGTGCCAGCAGTTTATCCCGGACTAGCGGGAGTTTTTACAATGAGCAGTTCTTC
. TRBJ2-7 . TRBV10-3 CAISESSGYTYEQYF TGTGCCATCAGTGAGTCTAGCGGTTATACCTACGAGCAGTACTTC
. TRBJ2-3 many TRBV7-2 CASSLGLPDTDTQYF TGTGCCAGCAGCCTGGGCCTTCCGGACACAGATACGCAGTATTTT
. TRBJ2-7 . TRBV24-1 CATSDSGAYEQYF TGTGCCACCAGTGATTCCGGGGCCTACGAGCAGTACTTC
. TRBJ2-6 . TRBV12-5 CASGFNRQATLSGANVLTF TGTGCTAGTGGTTTTAACCGCCAGGCCACACTCTCTGGGGCCAACGTCCTGACTTTC
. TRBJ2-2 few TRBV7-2 CASRSGLNTGELFF TGTGCCAGCAGGTCCGGACTCAATACCGGGGAGCTGTTTTTT
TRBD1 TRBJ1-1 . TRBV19 CASSIVRWDSSEAFF TGTGCCAGTAGTATAGTTAGGTGGGACAGTAGCGAAGCTTTCTTT
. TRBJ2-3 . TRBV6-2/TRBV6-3 CASRRAVPYPDTQYF TGTGCCAGCAGACGGGCCGTACCGTACCCAGATACGCAGTATTTT
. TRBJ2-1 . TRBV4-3 CASSHEPRVGPYNEQFF TGCGCCAGCAGCCACGAACCGCGGGTGGGACCATACAATGAGCAGTTCTTC
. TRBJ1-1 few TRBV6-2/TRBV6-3 CASSVMAATEAFF TGTGCCAGCAGTGTGATGGCAGCGACTGAAGCTTTCTTT
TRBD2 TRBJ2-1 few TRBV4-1 CASSQALAGLPYNEQFF TGCGCCAGCAGCCAGGCTCTAGCGGGGCTACCCTACAATGAGCAGTTCTTC
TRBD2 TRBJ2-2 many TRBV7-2 CASSFGPTSANTGELFF TGTGCCAGCAGCTTCGGGCCGACTAGCGCGAACACCGGGGAGCTGTTTTTT
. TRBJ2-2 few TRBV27 CASSSRQGRGGELFF TGTGCCAGCAGTTCCAGACAGGGGAGGGGCGGGGAGCTGTTTTTT
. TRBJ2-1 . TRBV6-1 CASSSHMGGASSYNEQFF TGTGCCAGCAGTTCTCATATGGGCGGGGCGAGCTCCTACAATGAGCAGTTCTTC
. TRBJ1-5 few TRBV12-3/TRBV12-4 CASSPGGGSISNQPQHF TGTGCCAGCAGCCCCGGGGGGGGCAGTATCAGCAATCAGCCCCAGCATTTT
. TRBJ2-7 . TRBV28 CASSPPRRKNEQYF TGTGCCAGCAGTCCCCCTCGGCGCAAAAACGAGCAGTACTTC
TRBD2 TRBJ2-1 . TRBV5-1 CASSLVASGRARSYNEQFF TGCGCCAGCAGCTTGGTTGCTAGCGGGAGGGCCAGGTCCTACAATGAGCAGTTCTTC
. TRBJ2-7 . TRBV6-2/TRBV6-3 CASVRKRSSYEQYF TGTGCCAGCGTCCGGAAGCGGAGCTCCTACGAGCAGTACTTC
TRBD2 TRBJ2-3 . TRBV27 CASSPSGGLAFRNTDTQYF TGTGCCAGCAGTCCGAGTGGTGGACTAGCCTTTCGTAATACAGATACGCAGTATTTT
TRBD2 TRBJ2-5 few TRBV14 CASSQAVGRTRETQYF TGTGCCAGCAGCCAAGCTGTCGGGAGGACGCGGGAGACCCAGTACTTC
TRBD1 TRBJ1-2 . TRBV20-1 CSAKTGQNYGYTF TGCAGTGCAAAGACAGGGCAGAACTATGGCTACACCTTC
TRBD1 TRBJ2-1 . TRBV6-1 CASSRQGDEQFF TGTGCCAGCAGTCGACAGGGAGATGAGCAGTTCTTC
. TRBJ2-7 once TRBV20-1 CSASKGTRAYEQYF TGCAGTGCTAGTAAGGGGACAAGGGCCTACGAGCAGTACTTC
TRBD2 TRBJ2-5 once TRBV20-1 CSAHPGLASQETQYF TGCAGTGCCCACCCGGGACTAGCGTCGCAAGAGACCCAGTACTTC
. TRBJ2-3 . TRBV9 CASSRAAGSTDTQYF TGTGCCAGCAGCCGCGCGGCAGGGAGCACAGATACGCAGTATTTT
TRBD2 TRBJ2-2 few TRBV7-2 CASSTPLGGRGFLPGELFF TGTGCCAGCAGCACCCCCTTGGGCGGGAGGGGCTTTTTACCCGGGGAGCTGTTTTTT
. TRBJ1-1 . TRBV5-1 CASSLTGTSNTEAFF TGCGCCAGCAGCTTGACAGGGACCTCGAACACTGAAGCTTTCTTT
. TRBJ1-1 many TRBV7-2 CASSLSGWIAEAFF TGTGCCAGCAGCTTATCAGGGTGGATCGCTGAAGCTTTCTTT
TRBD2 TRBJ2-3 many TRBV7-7 CASSLNAGVADTQYF TGTGCTAGCAGCTTAAACGCGGGAGTCGCAGATACGCAGTATTTT
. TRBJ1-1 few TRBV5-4 CASSLLFGQSRGTEAFF TGTGCCAGCAGCTTGCTCTTCGGTCAGAGCCGGGGCACTGAAGCTTTCTTT
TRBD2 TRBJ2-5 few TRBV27 CACSREAQETQYF TGTGCCTGTTCGCGGGAGGCTCAAGAGACCCAGTACTTC
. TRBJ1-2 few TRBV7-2 CASSLDTGYGYTF TGTGCCAGCAGCTTAGATACCGGGTATGGCTACACCTTC
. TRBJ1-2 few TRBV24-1 CATSDPNREGTRHYGYTF TGTGCCACCAGTGATCCGAACAGGGAGGGGACCCGTCACTATGGCTACACCTTC
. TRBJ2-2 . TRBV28 CASSLGWQRRMRDTGELFF TGTGCCAGCAGTTTAGGGTGGCAGAGACGAATGCGAGACACCGGGGAGCTGTTTTTT
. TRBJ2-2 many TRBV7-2 CASSLVRQNGELFF TGTGCCAGCAGCCTCGTCCGGCAGAACGGGGAGCTGTTTTTT
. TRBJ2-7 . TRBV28 CASSIPDLRTAYEQYF TGTGCCAGCAGTATACCGGATCTAAGGACAGCCTACGAGCAGTACTTC
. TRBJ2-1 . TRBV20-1 CSARDGNEQFF TGCAGTGCGAGAGACGGGAATGAGCAGTTCTTC
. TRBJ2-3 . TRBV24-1 CATSRDSTDTQYF TGTGCCACCAGTAGGGACAGCACAGATACGCAGTATTTT
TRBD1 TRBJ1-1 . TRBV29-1 CSVYLTGGRRTEAFF TGCAGCGTTTACTTGACAGGGGGCCGAAGGACTGAAGCTTTCTTT
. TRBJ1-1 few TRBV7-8 CASNVAGGPGMEAFF TGTGCCAGCAACGTAGCGGGAGGCCCCGGTATGGAAGCTTTCTTT